The sequence of this T cell receptor (beta chain) was determined in a study of OX40 agonist ivuxolimab in advanced cancers. About the study: About 42% of patients had received prior checkpoint inhibitor therapy. Study conclusions and caveats: Partly responding patients at 0.1-3.0 mg/kg showed some of the smallest clonal expansion. At doses 0.1 to 3.0 mg/kg, CD4+ and CD8+ clones expanded.

The length of the CDR3 is 14 residues. The V end lost 0 bases, the J end lost 1 base, and 7 bases lay between the germline ends. CDR1 and CDR2 (germline): SGHRS, YFSETQ. This clone showed up just once. Antigen specificity is unknown. Assay used: immunoSEQ multiplex PCR; TCRdb lists only in-frame clones, some missing. The table includes more than 60,000 clones, around 87% detected once. V is TRBV5-1 and J is TRBJ2-5, with D perhaps matching TRBD1 (6 bases). This clonotype originated in an adult with an advanced solid tumor such as melanoma, head and neck, liver or kidney cancer. The sequenced sample was CD4+ or CD8+ T cells sorted from blood, obtained in a trial of the OX40 agonist ivuxolimab. CDR3 in amino acids: CASSLVGGQETQYF. CDR3 coding DNA: TGCGCCAGCAGCTTGGTAGGGGGCCAAGAGACCCAGTACTTC.